The next 17 T cell receptor beta chains were all read from a single sample in a study of blood T cell repertoires in COVID-19. Here immunoSEQ multiplex PCR was the method, and the copy in TCRdb shows in-frame clones only, minus some. The sample contains approximately 200,000 clones, roughly 86% of which appear only once. Sequencing input: PBMCs or T cells enriched from blood (not recorded which). These TCRs come from a woman in her 30s who had recovered from COVID-19.

This chain uses TRBV10-3 with TRBJ1-1; 8 bases match TRBD1. Per the germline V gene, CDR1 is ENHRY and CDR2 is SYGVKD. The CDR3 spans 16 residues. V shed 7 bases and J 0 bases; nucleotides not matched to a gene: 10. In DNA, the CDR3 is TGTGCCATCAAATCCGGACAGGGCCACATGAACACTGAAGCTTTCTTT. Translation gives CAIKSGQGHMNTEAFF.

The chain employs TRBV27 and TRBJ1-4; 8 bases agree with TRBD1. J was trimmed by 3 bases and V by 6 bases; bases with no gene match: 3. Germline V gives CDR1 MNHEY, CDR2 SMNVEV (reference sequence). The CDR3 length is 14 residues. The CDR3 region is CASSLQGANEKLFF. The CDR3 DNA reads as TGTGCCAGCAGCCTACAGGGGGCTAATGAAAAACTGTTTTTT.

The J gene is TRBJ2-7, the V gene TRBV9; D not resolved. Trimming cost V 2 bases and J 2 bases, with 17 bases left between them. The CDR3 is made up of 16 amino acids. CDR1 is SGDLS, CDR2 YYNGEE, per germline. The CDR3, as DNA: TGTGCCAGCAGCGTTGGTAGCATTCTGGAAGCCTACGAGCAGTACTTC. Encoded protein: CASSVGSILEAYEQYF.

The chain links TRBV3-1 (or the pseudogene TRBV3-2) to TRBJ2-2, with 12 bases matching TRBD2. The CDR3 covers 17 residues. Germline V lookup: CDR1 LGHDT, CDR2 YNNKEL (reference sequence). Germline trimming cut 4 bases from V and 0 bases from J; bases unmatched to any gene: 3. The CDR3 coding sequence is TGTGCCAGCAGCCTGGGACTAGCGGGCACGAACACCGGGGAGCTGTTTTTT. Its translation is CASSLGLAGTNTGELFF.

This clone appeared once. The chain links TRBV2 to TRBJ2-5, with D maybe TRBD1 (6 bases). V was pared by 6 bases and J by 5 bases, with 16 bases between. Germline V gene lookup returns CDR1 SNHLY and CDR2 FYNNEI. CDR3 size: 14 residues. CDR3 in amino acids: CASRAQGLPETQYF. The DNA of the CDR3 is TGTGCCAGCAGAGCACAGGGATTACCGGAGACCCAGTACTTC. The complete variable domain, with remaining parts taken from reference TRBV2 and TRBJ2-5, reads EPEVTQTPSHQVTQMGQEVILRCVPISNHLYFYWYRQILGQKVEFLVSFYNNEISEKSEIFDDQFSVERPDGSNFTLKIRSTKLEDSAMYFCASRAQGLPETQYFGPGTRLLVL.

This clone showed up just once. V gene TRBV5-1 combines with J gene TRBJ1-1; 7 bases are shared with TRBD1. The CDR3 extends over 19 amino acids. V was clipped by 4 bases and J by 0 bases; unmatched bases: 18. Germline lookup yields CDR1 SGHRS and CDR2 YFSETQ. The CDR3, as DNA: TGCGCCAGCAGCATACGACAGGGCCGGATCCCCTTTATGAACACTGAAGCTTTCTTT. It translates to CASSIRQGRIPFMNTEAFF.

V and J are TRBV7-9 and TRBJ2-1; D not certain. Germline CDR1 reads SEHNR; CDR2 reads FQNEAQ (reference sequence). CDR3 length: 14 residues. Trimming took off 1 base at V and 8 bases at J, with 12 bases between the two ends. The CDR3 DNA is TGTGCCAGCAGCTTAGGTGGGCACATGTATGAGCAGTTCTTC. It yields the protein CASSLGGHMYEQFF.

This chain uses TRBV4-1 with TRBJ2-2, with TRBD2 matching 15 bases. The V gene's germline CDR1 is MGHRA and CDR2 YSYEKL. This CDR3 has 20 amino acids. Trimming at V came to 0 bases and at J to 4 bases, leaving 9 bases not matched to a gene. Written as DNA, the CDR3 is TGCGCCAGCAGCCAAGATGTAGGACTAGCGGGAGGGCCGCGCACCGGGGAGCTGTTTTTT. This encodes CASSQDVGLAGGPRTGELFF.

The chain joins TRBV7-2 to TRBJ1-3; D might be TRBD1 (5 bases). V lost 3 bases and J lost 4, with 16 bases in between. CDR3 size: 16 residues. The germline V gene encodes CDR1 SGHTA and CDR2 FQGNSA. CDR3 region: CASSFLQGSAGNTIYF. The CDR3 DNA reads TGTGCCAGCAGCTTTTTGCAGGGCTCGGCCGGAAACACCATATATTTT.

This clone was detected only a few times. The chain couples TRBV6-5 to TRBJ2-7; 7 bases map to TRBD1. Germline V lookup: CDR1 MNHEY, CDR2 SVGAGI. The CDR3 consists of 14 residues. The ends lost 5 bases at V and 1 base at J; junction bases unmatched: 5. The CDR3 DNA sequence: TGTGCCAGCAGTCGGAAGGGACAGTCCTACGAGCAGTACTTC. It yields the protein CASSRKGQSYEQYF.

This rearrangement joins TRBV10-2 to TRBJ2-3, with 8 bases lining up with TRBD2. The CDR3 is made up of 15 amino acids. The germline V gene has CDR1 WSHSY and CDR2 SAAADI. With 7 bases clipped from V and 4 bases from J, the junction kept 10 bases outside the gene matches. CDR3: CASNRGAGVADTQYF. CDR3 in DNA: TGCGCCAGCAACCGAGGAGCGGGAGTAGCAGATACGCAGTATTTT.

V and J are TRBV27 and TRBJ2-7; 7 nucleotides line up with TRBD1. The CDR3 length is 14 residues. The germline V gene has CDR1 MNHEY and CDR2 SMNVEV (reference sequence). The V gene end was trimmed by 8 bases and the J gene end by 6 bases; junction bases not matched to a gene: 13. CDR3 protein: CASRHTGQDSEQYF. DNA of the CDR3: TGTGCCAGCCGACACACAGGACAGGATAGCGAGCAGTACTTC.

CDR3 sequence: CASSHTSGANNEQFF. As DNA, the CDR3 is TGTGCCAGCAGCCATACTAGCGGGGCTAACAATGAGCAGTTCTTC. The chain carries TRBV3-1 (or the pseudogene TRBV3-2) and TRBJ2-1, with 10 bases that match TRBD2. With V trimmed by 3 bases and J by 5 bases, 4 bases remained unmatched. The CDR3 totals 15 residues. From germline, CDR1 is LGHDT and CDR2 YNNKEL (reference sequence).

In this sample, this clone turned up a few times. This chain links TRBV29-1 with TRBJ2-5, with 9 bases fitting TRBD2. This CDR3 spans 12 amino acids. Germline values: CDR1 SQVTM, CDR2 ANQGSEA. V dropped 3 bases and J dropped 10; count of bases not matched to a gene: 6. The CDR3 DNA is TGCAGCGTTGATAGCGGGAGAGAGGGCCAGTACTTC. This encodes CSVDSGREGQYF.

This clone was seen only once. The genes are TRBV2 and TRBJ1-2; no clear D gene. Per the germline V gene, CDR1 is SNHLY and CDR2 is FYNNEI. The CDR3 totals 15 residues. Trimming removed 1 base from V and 7 bases from J, with 16 bases in between. The CDR3 here is CASSEVFRSIGGYTF. In DNA, the CDR3 is TGTGCCAGCAGTGAAGTTTTCAGGTCGATAGGTGGCTACACCTTC. The full variable domain, completed using reference TRBV2 and TRBJ1-2, is EPEVTQTPSHQVTQMGQEVILRCVPISNHLYFYWYRQILGQKVEFLVSFYNNEISEKSEIFDDQFSVERPDGSNFTLKIRSTKLEDSAMYFCASSEVFRSIGGYTFGSGTRLTVV.

The chain couples TRBV5-8 to TRBJ2-2; D is uncertain. The CDR3 is 16 amino acids. Per the germline V gene, CDR1 is SGHTS and CDR2 is YDEGEE. Trimming pared 1 base from V and 0 bases from J, leaving 10 bases between. The CDR3 nucleotides read TGTGCCAGCAGCTTGCCGACTCCTACGAACACCGGGGAGCTGTTTTTT. This encodes CASSLPTPTNTGELFF.

The genes are TRBV2 and TRBJ2-3; no clear D. V was clipped by 3 bases and J by 5 bases, with 9 bases between them. The germline V gene has CDR1 SNHLY and CDR2 FYNNEI. CDR3 length: 13 residues. CDR3 amino acids: CASSEIVEDTQYF. CDR3 DNA: TGTGCCAGCAGTGAGATAGTAGAAGATACGCAGTATTTT.